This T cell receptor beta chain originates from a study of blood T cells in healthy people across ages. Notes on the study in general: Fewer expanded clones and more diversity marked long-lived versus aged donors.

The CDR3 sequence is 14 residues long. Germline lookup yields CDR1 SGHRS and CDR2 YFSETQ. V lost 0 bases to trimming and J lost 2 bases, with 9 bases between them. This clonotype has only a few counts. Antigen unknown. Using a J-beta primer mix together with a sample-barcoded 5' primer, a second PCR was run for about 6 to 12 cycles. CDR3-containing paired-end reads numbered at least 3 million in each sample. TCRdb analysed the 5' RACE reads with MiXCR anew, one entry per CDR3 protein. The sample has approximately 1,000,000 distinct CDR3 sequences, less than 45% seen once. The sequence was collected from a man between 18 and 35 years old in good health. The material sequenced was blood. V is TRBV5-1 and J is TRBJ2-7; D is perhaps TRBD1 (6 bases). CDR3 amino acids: CASSLGQEPYEQYF. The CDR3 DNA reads TGCGCCAGCAGCTTGGGACAGGAACCCTACGAGCAGTACTTC.